Following are 18 T cell receptor beta chains from one sample sequenced in a study of T cells after yellow fever vaccination. TCRdb used MiXCR to reprocess the 5' RACE reads, holding one entry per CDR3 protein. The sample lists hundreds of thousands of distinct CDR3 sequences, 10% to 15% occurring once. Here the sequenced sample was PBMCs, taken on the day of the yellow fever booster vaccination. The receptors here all came from a man aged 25-45 years who received the YFV17D yellow fever vaccine.

The V and J genes are TRBV29-1 and TRBJ1-1; 7 bases are a match to TRBD1. V lost 6 bases and J lost 5; bases outside the gene matches: 6. CDR3 length: 12 amino acids. From germline, CDR1 is SQVTM and CDR2 ANQGSEA. DNA of the CDR3: TGCAGCGTCCGACAGGGAGAAACTGAAGCTTTCTTT. It specifies CSVRQGETEAFF.

The V gene is TRBV20-1, the J gene TRBJ2-2; 8 nucleotides line up with TRBD1. The germline gives CDR1 DFQATT, CDR2 SNEGSKA (reference sequence). Trimming removed 1 base from V and 0 bases from J; junction bases left unmatched: 4. The CDR3 is 16 amino acids. This CDR3 reads CSARGQGRTNTGELFF. The CDR3 nucleotides read TGCAGTGCTAGAGGACAGGGGCGAACGAACACCGGGGAGCTGTTTTTT.

On this clonotype: The junction and the germline gene differ at one end; a read error may be behind it. The CDR3 reads CASSRGQGADLPHEEYF. The CDR3 bases are TGTGCCAGCAGTCGCGGACAGGGGGCAGATCTTCCCCACGAGGAGTACTTC. The chain uses TRBV6-1 and TRBJ2-7; 11 bases fit TRBD1. The CDR3 consists of 17 residues. Germline lookup yields CDR1 MNHNS and CDR2 SASEGT.

The chain links TRBV7-2 to TRBJ2-5; the D call may be TRBD1 or TRBD2 (5 bases each). The V end lost 1 base, the J end lost 2 bases, and 11 bases lay between the germline ends. The CDR3 consists of 15 residues. Germline lookup yields CDR1 SGHTA and CDR2 FQGNSA. Here the CDR3 DNA reads TGTGCCAGCAGCTTAGGGGGGACGGCACAAGAGACCCAGTACTTC. Amino acids: CASSLGGTAQETQYF.

The table lists this clonotype with many counts. The CDR3 sequence: CSARDEGSLGWNIQYF. DNA of the CDR3: TGCAGTGCTAGAGATGAAGGGTCCCTGGGTTGGAACATTCAGTACTTC. The chain is built from TRBV20-1 and TRBJ2-4; D is uncertain. Trimming took off 0 bases at V and 7 bases at J, with 19 bases between the two ends. The CDR3 has 16 amino acids. Germline-derived CDR1 and CDR2 are DFQATT and SNEGSKA (reference sequence).

In its sample, this clonotype was seen many times. The chain uses TRBV7-2 and TRBJ2-3; D may be TRBD1 or TRBD2 (5 bases each). CDR1 is SGHTA and CDR2 is FQGNSA in the germline V gene. The CDR3 loop spans 16 amino acids. Trimming removed 3 bases at V and 1 base at J, with 14 bases between. CDR3 residues: CASSLVPGPGTDTQYF. In DNA form, the CDR3 reads TGTGCCAGCAGCTTGGTGCCGGGACCTGGCACAGATACGCAGTATTTT.

The J gene is TRBJ2-2, the V gene TRBV5-4; D is possibly TRBD2 (6 bases). The germline V gene has CDR1 SGHNT and CDR2 YYREEE (reference sequence). The germline V and J ends were trimmed by 0 bases and 7 bases, with 13 bases remaining between them. The CDR3 length is 15 residues. CDR3 in amino acids: CASSLERLGDGELFF. DNA of the CDR3: TGTGCCAGCAGCTTGGAGAGACTAGGAGACGGGGAGCTGTTTTTT.

This clonotype was seen a few times. The J gene is TRBJ2-3, the V gene TRBV20-1, with 10 bases matching TRBD1. CDR1 is DFQATT, CDR2 SNEGSKA, per germline (reference sequence). With 3 bases clipped from V and 4 bases from J, the junction kept 10 bases outside the gene matches. This CDR3 region has 16 residues. The CDR3 nucleotides are TGCAGTGCTAGGGCGAGGTCGGGGACAGGGGCAGATACGCAGTATTTT. The encoded protein is CSARARSGTGADTQYF.

The chain is built from TRBV25-1 and TRBJ1-1, with a tentative D call TRBD1 (5 bases). Trimming cost V 3 bases and J 0 bases, with 11 bases left between them. The CDR3 spans 15 residues. In germline, CDR1 is MGHDK, CDR2 SYGVNS. CDR3 in amino acids: CASSDSGRVNTEAFF. The CDR3 coding sequence is TGTGCCAGCAGTGATAGCGGCAGGGTGAACACTGAAGCTTTCTTT. Supplemented by reference TRBV25-1 and TRBJ1-1, the full variable domain reads EADIYQTPRYLVIGTGKKITLECSQTMGHDKMYWYQQDPGMELHLIHYSYGVNSTEKGDLSSESTVSRIRTEHFPLTLESARPSHTSQYLCASSDSGRVNTEAFFGQGTRLTVV.

This clonotype turned up a few times. The V gene is TRBV6-2 or TRBV6-3, the J gene TRBJ2-7, with 7 bases lining up with TRBD1. Germline-derived CDR1 and CDR2 are MNHEY and SVGEGT. V was pared by 3 bases and J by 0 bases, with 8 bases of the junction left unmatched. The CDR3 has 16 amino acids. The CDR3 coding sequence is TGTGCCAGCAGTTATGTTCGCGGACAGGACTCCTACGAGCAGTACTTC. Its translation is CASSYVRGQDSYEQYF.

The chain carries TRBV3-1 and TRBJ2-1; 11 nucleotides align to TRBD2. Germline loops: CDR1 LGHDT, CDR2 YNNKEL (reference sequence). Germline trimming cut 4 bases from V and 9 bases from J; bases unmatched to any gene: 11. The CDR3 is 16 amino acids. CDR3 nucleotides: TGTGCCAGCAGCCGTCCCCTAGCGGGAGGCGAGGGTGAGCAGTTCTTC. It encodes CASSRPLAGGEGEQFF.

The chain couples TRBV4-3 to TRBJ2-1; D unresolved. The V gene's germline CDR1 is LGHNA and CDR2 YSLEER. The V end was cut by 0 bases, the J end by 10 bases, with 13 bases between. This CDR3 has 14 amino acids. CDR3 DNA: TGCGCCAGCAGCCAAGAGCGAGGCTCAAGGGAGCAGTTCTTC. Translation: CASSQERGSREQFF.

In this sample, this clonotype turned up a few times. The genes are TRBV7-2 and TRBJ2-1; TRBD2 might be the D (6 bases). Between the trimmed V and J ends, which lost 4 bases and 0 bases, there was a span of 13 bases. Germline values: CDR1 SGHTA, CDR2 FQGNSA. The CDR3 extends over 16 amino acids. CDR3 amino acids: CASSWGDWSSYNEQFF. The CDR3 coding sequence is TGTGCCAGCAGCTGGGGGGACTGGAGCTCCTACAATGAGCAGTTCTTC.

A few counts support this clonotype. The rearrangement links TRBV29-1 to TRBJ2-7; 8 bases map to TRBD1. V was pared by 5 bases and J by 3 bases, with 12 bases of the junction left unmatched. The CDR3 runs 15 residues. The germline gives CDR1 SQVTM, CDR2 ANQGSEA. CDR3 protein: CSVQKSGDRGYEQYF. In DNA form, the CDR3 reads TGCAGCGTTCAAAAAAGCGGCGACAGGGGCTACGAGCAGTACTTC.

The chain has TRBV3-1 and TRBJ2-1; 7 bases fit TRBD2. V shed 7 bases and J 8 bases; nucleotides not matched to a gene: 5. This CDR3 spans 12 amino acids. Germline V lookup: CDR1 LGHDT, CDR2 YNNKEL (reference sequence). The CDR3 DNA reads as TGTGCCAGCAACCGGGGGGACTATGAGCAGTTCTTC. Protein: CASNRGDYEQFF.

There are many counts of this clonotype. The J gene is TRBJ2-5, the V gene TRBV7-9; D is uncertain. The CDR3 consists of 12 residues. Germline V gene sequence: CDR1 SEHNR, CDR2 FQNEAQ (reference sequence). Trimming removed 3 bases from V and 3 bases from J, with 5 bases in between. The CDR3 sequence is CASSLTEETQYF. DNA for the CDR3: TGTGCCAGCAGCTTGACTGAAGAGACCCAGTACTTC.

The rearrangement joins TRBV20-1 to TRBJ2-5; 12 nucleotides line up with TRBD2. The J segment lost 2 bases and the V segment lost 6 bases, leaving 7 bases of the junction unmatched. Per germline, CDR1 DFQATT and CDR2 SNEGSKA (reference sequence). This CDR3 is built from 15 residues. The CDR3 spells CSAVTSGSLQETQYF. CDR3 in DNA: TGCAGTGCGGTGACTAGCGGGAGTTTGCAAGAGACCCAGTACTTC.

This clonotype was seen only a few times. The V and J genes are TRBV27 and TRBJ2-3; 15 bases are shared with TRBD2. The CDR3 has 15 amino acids. V lost 6 bases and J lost 8; bases outside the gene matches: 6. CDR1 is MNHEY, CDR2 SMNVEV, per germline (reference sequence). The CDR3 loop reads CASSRGLAGGGTQYF. The CDR3, as DNA: TGTGCCAGCAGCCGGGGACTAGCGGGAGGAGGTACGCAGTATTTT.